A selection of T cell receptor beta chains follows, all from one sample in a study of radiotherapy plus CTLA-4 blockade in lung cancer. The repertoire was sequenced with immunoSEQ multiplex PCR; TCRdb's copy has only in-frame clones and lacks some. The table shows about 98,000 clones, with around nine tenths occurring only once. The sample consisted of peripheral blood, taken from a patient treated with radiotherapy plus ipilimumab. These receptors were taken from a human donor with non-small cell lung cancer that progressed on radiotherapy plus ipilimumab. Each CDR3 is given without its conserved first and last residue.

CDR3 length,V gene,J gene,CDR3 protein
9,TRBV6-5,TRBJ2-5,ASSPRETQY
10,TRBV30,TRBJ1-1,AWSKGAFEAF
14,TRBV25-1,TRBJ1-1,ASSDISGFSNTEAF
10,TRBV28,TRBJ2-7,ASSLGRYEQY
13,TRBV7-6,TRBJ2-7,ASSLDPRGSYEQY
11,TRBV5-4,TRBJ2-1,ASSSQTSNEQF
10,TRBV7-9,TRBJ2-7,ASSLEVYEQY
14,TRBV5-6,TRBJ2-3,ASSTLGEGGTDTQY
12,TRBV5-1,TRBJ2-7,ASSFSGMKYEQY
9,TRBV29-1,TRBJ2-3,SGQTTDTQY
9,TRBV2,TRBJ2-7,ASSPWDEQY
12,TRBV30,TRBJ2-3,AWSTGGYADTQY
12,TRBV18,TRBJ2-7,ASSPTEGSYEQY
14,TRBV30,TRBJ2-2,AWNRGTSGMTGELF
14,TRBV11-3,TRBJ2-7,ASSSSTRDRGLEQY
11,TRBV5-6,TRBJ1-1,ASSFTGTTEAF
12,TRBV5-4,TRBJ1-4,ASSQDSTNEKLF
15,TRBV4-2,TRBJ1-4,ASSQRQGATTNEKLF
16,TRBV5-1,TRBJ2-1,ASSAGLSSGNHYNEQF
16,TRBV18,TRBJ1-1,ASSPLFWGQGAHTEAF
14,TRBV10-1,TRBJ2-1,ASSKTTSGKSNEQF
14,TRBV6-5,TRBJ2-1,ASSSAGGQTYNEQF
11,TRBV19,TRBJ2-5,ASSTVLWETQY
12,TRBV5-6,TRBJ2-5,ASSPGYVMETQY
15,TRBV14,TRBJ2-3,ASSQDMGGSATDTQY
13,TRBV9,TRBJ2-1,ASSGRPGTHNEQF
16,TRBV5-1,TRBJ2-3,ASSLVPGRVTDQDTQY